This TCR beta chain was found in a study of T-cell reconstitution after alpha-beta-depleted transplantation in children. Preparing the TCRbeta library involved the use of unique molecular identifiers. TCRdb passed the PCR reads through MiXCR, listing each CDR3 protein once. The sample carries fewer than 400,000 distinct CDR3 sequences, 20% recorded once. Germline V gene data show CDR1 as DFQATT and CDR2 as SNEGSKA (reference sequence). Deletions cut 4 bases from V and 5 bases from J, with 9 bases between. There are 12 residues in the CDR3. The V call is TRBV20-1, the J call TRBJ1-5, with D perhaps matching TRBD1 (5 bases). The clonotype comes from a human donor who donated a stem cell graft to a child with acute myeloid leukemia. The sequencing here drew on PBMCs from the stem cell graft donor, taken from the stem cell graft. The CDR3: CSATGGDQPQHF. CDR3 in DNA: TGCAGTGCTACCGGAGGGGATCAGCCCCAGCATTTT.